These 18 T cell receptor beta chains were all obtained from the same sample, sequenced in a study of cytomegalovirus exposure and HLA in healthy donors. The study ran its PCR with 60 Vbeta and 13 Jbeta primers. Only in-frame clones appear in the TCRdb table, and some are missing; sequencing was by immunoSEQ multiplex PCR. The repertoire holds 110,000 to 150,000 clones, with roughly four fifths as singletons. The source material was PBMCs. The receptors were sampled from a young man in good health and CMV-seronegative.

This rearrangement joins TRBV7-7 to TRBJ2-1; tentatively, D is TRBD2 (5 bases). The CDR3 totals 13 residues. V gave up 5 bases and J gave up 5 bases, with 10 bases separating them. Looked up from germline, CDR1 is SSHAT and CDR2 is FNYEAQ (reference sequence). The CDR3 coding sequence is TGTGCCAGCAGCCCTGGACTGGACAATGAGCAGTTCTTC. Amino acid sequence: CASSPGLDNEQFF. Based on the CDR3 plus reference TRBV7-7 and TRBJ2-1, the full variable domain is GAGVSQSPRYKVTKRGQDVTLRCDPISSHATLYWYQQALGQGPEFLTYFNYEAQPDKSGLPSDRFSAERPEGSISTLTIQRTEQRDSAMYRCASSPGLDNEQFFGPGTRLTVL.

The CDR3 sequence is CASSLIPDPGLGTQYF. The CDR3 DNA follows: TGCGCCAGCAGCTTAATCCCAGACCCGGGATTGGGGACCCAGTACTTC. The V and J genes are TRBV5-1 and TRBJ2-5; tentatively, D is TRBD2 (5 bases). V was clipped by 2 bases and J by 7 bases, with 21 bases between them. The CDR3 has 16 amino acids. Germline V lookup: CDR1 SGHRS, CDR2 YFSETQ.

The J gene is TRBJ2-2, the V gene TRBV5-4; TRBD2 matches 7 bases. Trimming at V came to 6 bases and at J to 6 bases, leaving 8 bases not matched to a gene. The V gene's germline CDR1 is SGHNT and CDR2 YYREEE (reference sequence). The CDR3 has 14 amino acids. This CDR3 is CASTFQAGAGELFF. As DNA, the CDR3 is TGTGCCAGCACGTTCCAGGCGGGGGCCGGGGAGCTGTTTTTT. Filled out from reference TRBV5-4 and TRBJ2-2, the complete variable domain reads ETGVTQSPTHLIKTRGQQVTLRCSSQSGHNTVSWYQQALGQGPQFIFQYYREEENGRGNFPPRFSGLQFPNYSSELNVNALELDDSALYLCASTFQAGAGELFFGEGSRLTVL.

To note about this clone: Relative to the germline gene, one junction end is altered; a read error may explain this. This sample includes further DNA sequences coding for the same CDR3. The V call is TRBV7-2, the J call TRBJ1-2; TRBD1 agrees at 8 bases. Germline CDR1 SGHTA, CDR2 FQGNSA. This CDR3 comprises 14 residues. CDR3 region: CASSIGTGNYGYTF. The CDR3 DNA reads TGCGCCAGCAGCATCGGGACAGGAAACTATGGCTACACCTTC.

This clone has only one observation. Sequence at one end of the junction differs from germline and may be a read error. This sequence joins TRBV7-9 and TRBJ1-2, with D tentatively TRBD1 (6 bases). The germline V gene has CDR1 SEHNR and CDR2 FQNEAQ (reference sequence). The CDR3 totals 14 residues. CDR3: CSSSPQGSGYGYTF. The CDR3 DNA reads TGTTCCAGCAGCCCACAGGGATCTGGATACGGCTACACCTTC.

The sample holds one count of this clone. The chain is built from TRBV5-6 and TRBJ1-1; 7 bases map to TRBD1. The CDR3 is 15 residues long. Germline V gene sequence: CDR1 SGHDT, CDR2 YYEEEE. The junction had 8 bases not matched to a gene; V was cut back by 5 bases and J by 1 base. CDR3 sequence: CASRNPGTENTEAFF. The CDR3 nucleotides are TGTGCCAGCAGAAATCCCGGGACAGAGAACACTGAAGCTTTCTTT.

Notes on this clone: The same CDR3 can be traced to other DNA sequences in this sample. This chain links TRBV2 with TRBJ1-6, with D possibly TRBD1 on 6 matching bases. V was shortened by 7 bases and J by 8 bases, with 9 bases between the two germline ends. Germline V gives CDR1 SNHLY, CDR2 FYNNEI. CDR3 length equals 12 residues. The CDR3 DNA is TGTGCCAGCAAAAACAGGGATTCACCCCTCCACTTT. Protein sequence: CASKNRDSPLHF.

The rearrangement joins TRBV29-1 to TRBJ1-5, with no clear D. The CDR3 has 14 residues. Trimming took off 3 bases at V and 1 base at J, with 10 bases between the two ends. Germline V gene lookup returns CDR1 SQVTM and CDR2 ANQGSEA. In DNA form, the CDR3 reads TGCAGCGTTGAGGGAGAGGACAGCAATCAGCCCCAGCATTTT. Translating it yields CSVEGEDSNQPQHF.

The CDR3 protein is CASSSTGTADYGYTF. In nucleotides, the CDR3 is TGTGCCAGCAGTTCCACCGGGACAGCCGACTATGGCTACACCTTC. The J gene is TRBJ1-2, the V gene TRBV6-5, with 7 bases matching TRBD1. The CDR3 sequence is 15 residues long. Germline V gene sequence: CDR1 MNHEY, CDR2 SVGAGI. The V gene end was trimmed by 4 bases and the J gene end by 3 bases; junction bases not matched to a gene: 8.

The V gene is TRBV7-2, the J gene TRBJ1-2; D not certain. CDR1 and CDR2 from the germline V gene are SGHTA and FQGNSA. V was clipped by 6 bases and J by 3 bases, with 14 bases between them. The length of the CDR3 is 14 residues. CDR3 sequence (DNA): TGTGCCAGCAGGAGAGGAGAGGAGGACTATGGCTACACCTTC. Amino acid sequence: CASRRGEEDYGYTF.

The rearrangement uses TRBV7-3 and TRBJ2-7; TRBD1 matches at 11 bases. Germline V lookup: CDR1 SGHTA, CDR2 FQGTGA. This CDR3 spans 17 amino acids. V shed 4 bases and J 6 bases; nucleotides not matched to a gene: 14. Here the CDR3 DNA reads TGTGCCAGCAGCTACGATGCCCGGACAGGGGGCTTTGGCGAGCAGTACTTC. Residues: CASSYDARTGGFGEQYF.

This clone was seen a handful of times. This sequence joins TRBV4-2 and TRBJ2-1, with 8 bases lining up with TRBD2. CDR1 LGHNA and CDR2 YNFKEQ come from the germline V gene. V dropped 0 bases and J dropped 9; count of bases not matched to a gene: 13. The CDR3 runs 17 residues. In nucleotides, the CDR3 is TGTGCCAGCAGCCAAGATCCCCCACGGGCCCGGGGGGGTGAGCAGTTCTTC. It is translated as CASSQDPPRARGGEQFF.

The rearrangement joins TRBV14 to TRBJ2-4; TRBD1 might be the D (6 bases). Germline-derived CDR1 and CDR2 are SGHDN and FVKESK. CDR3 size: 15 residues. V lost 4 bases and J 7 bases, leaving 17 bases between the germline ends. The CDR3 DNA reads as TGTGCCAGCAGCCTAGAAGGGGGATGGGGGAACATTCAGTACTTC. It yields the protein CASSLEGGWGNIQYF.

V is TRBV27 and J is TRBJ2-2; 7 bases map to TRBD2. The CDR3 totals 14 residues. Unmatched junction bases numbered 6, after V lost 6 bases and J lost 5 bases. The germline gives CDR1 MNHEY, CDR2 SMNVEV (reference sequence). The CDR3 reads CASSPGGGTGELFF. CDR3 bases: TGTGCCAGCAGCCCGGGGGGAGGAACCGGGGAGCTGTTTTTT.

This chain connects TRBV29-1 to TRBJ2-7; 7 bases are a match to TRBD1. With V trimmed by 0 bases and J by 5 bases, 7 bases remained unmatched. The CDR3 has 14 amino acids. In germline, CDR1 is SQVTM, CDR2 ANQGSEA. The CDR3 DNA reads TGCAGCGTTGAAGATACAGGGGTCCTCGACGAGCAGTACTTC. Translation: CSVEDTGVLDEQYF.

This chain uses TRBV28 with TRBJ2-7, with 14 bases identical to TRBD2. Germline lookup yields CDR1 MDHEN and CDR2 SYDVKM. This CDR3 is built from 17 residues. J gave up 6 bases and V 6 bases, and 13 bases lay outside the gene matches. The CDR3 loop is CASSPHPGTSGGFEQYF. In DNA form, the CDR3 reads TGTGCCAGCAGCCCCCACCCCGGGACTAGCGGGGGATTCGAGCAGTACTTC.

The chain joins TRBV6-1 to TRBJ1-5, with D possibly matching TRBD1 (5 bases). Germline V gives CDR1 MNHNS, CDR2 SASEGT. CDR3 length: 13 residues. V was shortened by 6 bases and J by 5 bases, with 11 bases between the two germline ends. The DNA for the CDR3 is TGTGCCAGCAGCCCCGACAGAGATCAGCCCCAGCATTTT. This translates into CASSPDRDQPQHF.

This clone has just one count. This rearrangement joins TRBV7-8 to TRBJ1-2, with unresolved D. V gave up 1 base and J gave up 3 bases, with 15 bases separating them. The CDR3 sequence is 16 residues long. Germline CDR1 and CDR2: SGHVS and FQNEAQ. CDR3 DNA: TGTGCCAGCAGCTTAGGGATCACGGGATCAGACTATGGCTACACCTTC. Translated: CASSLGITGSDYGYTF.